Detailed here is one TCR beta chain. Its antigen is currently unknown. J gave up 0 bases and V 5 bases, and 4 bases lay outside the gene matches. The CDR3 is made up of 15 amino acids. Germline CDR1 reads LNHDA; CDR2 reads SQIVND (reference sequence). These data originate in a study of human thymus T cells. General study points: Related research has reported that thymic repertoires overlap highly among unrelated individuals.

Thymus was obtained from resections taken during corrective heart surgery. Generated by immunoSEQ multiplex PCR, the TCRdb table keeps only in-frame clones and is missing some. The sample records tens of thousands of clones, roughly 96% being singletons. The source is a girl under three years old with a congenital heart defect but otherwise immunologically healthy. Sequencing was done on a sample of thymus tissue. The V gene is TRBV19, the J gene TRBJ2-1; 7 positions match TRBD1. The CDR3 reads CASSRTGDSYNEQFF. As DNA, the CDR3 is TGTGCCAGTAGTCGGACAGGCGACTCCTACAATGAGCAGTTCTTC.